This entry lists 17 T cell receptor beta chains sequenced from one sample in a study of response to subunit inactivated influenza vaccine. TCRdb independently ran MiXCR on the RT-PCR reads; one entry per CDR3 protein. The profile covers 250,000 to 350,000 distinct CDR3 sequences, with 22% appearing a single time and 9% to 12% taken by the ten largest. Sequences were derived from PBMCs from blood, sampled approximately 20 months after vaccination. These TCRs come from a man aged 45 to 70 who received an inactivated influenza vaccine.

This clonotype appeared a few times. The V call is TRBV5-1, the J call TRBJ2-3; D is ambiguous. This CDR3 comprises 15 residues. V was shortened by 0 bases and J by 2 bases, with 10 bases between the two germline ends. CDR1 is SGHRS and CDR2 is YFSETQ in the germline V gene. This CDR3 is CASSLGPSDTDTQYF. Written as DNA, the CDR3 is TGCGCCAGCAGCTTGGGACCATCCGACACAGATACGCAGTATTTT.

The chain recombines TRBV29-1 with TRBJ2-5, with D possibly matching TRBD2 (5 bases). Germline lookup yields CDR1 SQVTM and CDR2 ANQGSEA. The CDR3 extends over 11 amino acids. V gave up 2 bases and J gave up 5 bases, with 6 bases separating them. The CDR3 DNA reads TGCAGCGTTGAACGGGATGAGACCCAGTACTTC. Protein sequence: CSVERDETQYF.

This clonotype appeared many times. The CDR3: CASRGQVYGYTF. For the CDR3, the DNA is TGTGCCAGCAGGGGACAGGTTTACGGCTACACCTTC. The V and J genes are TRBV12-3 or TRBV12-4 and TRBJ1-2, with 8 bases fitting TRBD1. Trimming at V came to 6 bases and at J to 8 bases, leaving 5 bases not matched to a gene. The CDR3 spans 12 residues.

This chain links TRBV7-9 with TRBJ1-4; the match to TRBD1 covers 11 bases. The CDR3 covers 15 residues. V was pared by 5 bases and J by 6 bases, with 5 bases of the junction left unmatched. Per the germline V gene, CDR1 is SEHNR and CDR2 is FQNEAQ (reference sequence). As DNA, the CDR3 is TGTGCCAGCAGCCTCTGGACAGGGGGCGATGAAAAACTGTTTTTT. It translates to CASSLWTGGDEKLFF.

This clonotype came up a few times. The rearrangement uses TRBV10-2 and TRBJ1-6, with no clear D. V was shortened by 7 bases and J by 7 bases, with 17 bases between the two germline ends. Germline CDR1 reads WSHSY; CDR2 reads SAAADI. The CDR3 sequence is 15 residues long. The CDR3 protein is CASTHDRSGNSPLHF. The CDR3, as DNA: TGCGCCAGCACCCACGACCGTTCCGGGAATTCACCCCTCCACTTT.

The chain couples TRBV7-8 to TRBJ2-7; 15 bases are shared with TRBD2. The trim removed 5 bases at V and 7 bases at J, leaving 3 bases unmatched. The germline V gene has CDR1 SGHVS and CDR2 FQNEAQ. This CDR3 has 14 amino acids. CDR3 sequence reads: CASSAGLAGGEQYF. In DNA form, the CDR3 reads TGTGCCAGCAGCGCCGGACTAGCGGGGGGGGAGCAGTACTTC.

The gene calls are TRBV10-3 and TRBJ2-5, with 14 bases fitting TRBD2. The germline V gene has CDR1 ENHRY and CDR2 SYGVKD. CDR3 length: 16 residues. V was pared by 3 bases and J by 5 bases, with 5 bases of the junction left unmatched. CDR3 sequence: CAISDGLAGGGETQYF. The CDR3 coding sequence is TGTGCCATCAGTGATGGACTAGCGGGAGGAGGGGAGACCCAGTACTTC.

The V gene is TRBV3-1, the J gene TRBJ1-5; a possible D gene is TRBD1 (5 bases). The CDR3 is made up of 17 amino acids. Per the germline V gene, CDR1 is LGHDT and CDR2 is YNNKEL (reference sequence). Between the trimmed V and J ends, which lost 0 bases and 0 bases, there was a span of 12 bases. This chain's CDR3 is CASSQEPSGGSNQPQHF. The CDR3 DNA sequence: TGTGCCAGCAGCCAAGAGCCCTCCGGGGGTAGCAATCAGCCCCAGCATTTT.

This chain uses TRBV4-2 with TRBJ2-5; D gene uncertain. The germline V gene has CDR1 LGHNA and CDR2 YNFKEQ. The V gene lost 0 bases and the J gene lost 5 bases, with 13 bases spanning the gap. The CDR3 loop spans 15 amino acids. The CDR3 protein is CASSQDSWEKETQYF. The CDR3 bases are TGTGCCAGCAGCCAAGATAGTTGGGAAAAGGAGACCCAGTACTTC.

The gene calls are TRBV28 and TRBJ2-5; tentative D call: TRBD2 (6 bases). This CDR3 spans 13 amino acids. Trimming removed 5 bases at V and 7 bases at J, with 14 bases between. Germline assignment: CDR1 MDHEN and CDR2 SYDVKM. The CDR3 spells CASSRGSPGTQYF. Written as DNA, the CDR3 is TGTGCCAGCAGTCGGGGGTCCCCAGGGACCCAGTACTTC. Variable domain in full (rest from reference TRBV28 and TRBJ2-5): DVKVTQSSRYLVKRTGEKVFLECVQDMDHENMFWYRQDPGLGLRLIYFSYDVKMKEKGDIPEGYSVSREKKERFSLILESASTNQTSMYLCASSRGSPGTQYFGPGTRLLVL.

This clonotype has just a few counts. This chain connects TRBV27 to TRBJ1-2, with unresolved D. The CDR3 length is 12 residues. The germline V and J ends were trimmed by 4 bases and 8 bases, with 11 bases remaining between them. CDR1 and CDR2 (germline): MNHEY, SMNVEV (reference sequence). The CDR3: CASSSGFHGYTF. The DNA of the CDR3 is TGTGCCAGCAGTTCCGGGTTCCACGGCTACACCTTC.

The chain employs TRBV5-1 and TRBJ2-2, with 7 bases that match TRBD1. Germline lookup yields CDR1 SGHRS and CDR2 YFSETQ. V gave up 4 bases and J gave up 7 bases; unmatched junction bases: 4. The CDR3 has 13 residues. CDR3 sequence reads: CASSTGTDGELFF. The CDR3 bases are TGCGCCAGCAGCACAGGGACAGACGGGGAGCTGTTTTTT.

The chain is built from TRBV6-1 and TRBJ1-5; 9 nucleotides line up with TRBD1. The junction had 8 bases not matched to a gene; V was cut back by 6 bases and J by 2 bases. Germline loops: CDR1 MNHNS, CDR2 SASEGT. CDR3 size: 16 residues. Here the CDR3 reads CASRSTGGRGNQPQHF. CDR3 in DNA: TGTGCCAGCAGATCAACAGGGGGCAGGGGCAATCAGCCCCAGCATTTT.

V gene TRBV20-1 combines with J gene TRBJ1-5; unclear D gene. The CDR3 totals 13 residues. Germline V gene lookup returns CDR1 DFQATT and CDR2 SNEGSKA (reference sequence). The V gene lost 4 bases and the J gene lost 2 bases, with 9 bases spanning the gap. CDR3 DNA sequence: TGCAGTGCTATCTGGGCTGGCAATCAGCCCCAGCATTTT. This gives the protein CSAIWAGNQPQHF.

This clonotype was recorded a few times. The J gene is TRBJ1-5, the V gene TRBV2; D is ambiguous. This CDR3 contains 14 residues. The V gene's germline CDR1 is SNHLY and CDR2 FYNNEI. Trimming stripped 0 bases from V and 6 bases from J, with 9 bases between. The CDR3 DNA follows: TGTGCCAGCAGTGAAGCGCTCGGAATTCAGCCCCAGCATTTT. The encoded protein is CASSEALGIQPQHF.

CDR3 amino acids: CASSRQGLPKQYF. The CDR3 region has the DNA TGTGCCAGCAGTCGACAGGGTTTGCCCAAGCAGTACTTC. The V call is TRBV28, the J call TRBJ2-7; 7 bases are shared with TRBD1. The CDR3 covers 13 residues. The germline CDR1 and CDR2 sequences are MDHEN and SYDVKM. The V and J ends lost 5 bases and 8 bases, in that order; junction bases with no gene match: 9. Full variable domain (remainder filled in from reference TRBV28 and TRBJ2-7): DVKVTQSSRYLVKRTGEKVFLECVQDMDHENMFWYRQDPGLGLRLIYFSYDVKMKEKGDIPEGYSVSREKKERFSLILESASTNQTSMYLCASSRQGLPKQYFGPGTRLTVT.

The V call is TRBV4-1, the J call TRBJ2-7, with 8 bases fitting TRBD1. The V segment lost 2 bases and the J segment 4 bases; nucleotides outside the gene matches: 4. Germline CDR1 and CDR2: MGHRA and YSYEKL. The CDR3 runs to 14 residues. The CDR3 coding sequence is TGCGCCAGCAGCCAACGGACAGGGCCATACGAGCAGTACTTC. This translates into CASSQRTGPYEQYF.